These 26 T cell receptor beta chains were sequenced from one sample in a study of shared clonotypes between healthy human individuals. Method: immunoSEQ multiplex PCR; TCRdb's copy keeps in-frame clones and lacks some. The profile covers some 2,500,000 clones, with 80% to 95% appearing a single time and approximately 0.35% taken by the ten largest. What was sequenced was naive CD4+ T cells from PBMCs. The sample's subset: CD45RA+ positively selected. These receptors all come from a man younger than 35 in good health. Some clones in this sample may be carry-over from other donors' samples.

Comments on this clone: The same CDR3 also results from other DNA sequences found in this sample. V gene TRBV29-1 combines with J gene TRBJ2-1; 8 positions match TRBD2. CDR3 length: 14 amino acids. Germline values: CDR1 SQVTM, CDR2 ANQGSEA. Trimming at V came to 3 bases and at J to 4 bases, leaving 5 bases not matched to a gene. The CDR3 nucleotides are TGCAGCGTTGAGGGGTTAGCGGGGTACAATGAGCAGTTCTTC. Translation: CSVEGLAGYNEQFF.

V is TRBV4-2 and J is TRBJ2-5; TRBD2 might be the D (6 bases). Per the germline V gene, CDR1 is LGHNA and CDR2 is YNFKEQ. This CDR3 is 15 amino acids long. The ends were cut back, 3 bases at V and 2 bases at J, with 13 bases in the middle. The CDR3 DNA is TGTGCCAGCAGCCAGGGGGTAGCGGAGCAAGAGACCCAGTACTTC. Translated, it gives CASSQGVAEQETQYF.

This clone has a single count. The sample holds other DNA sequences that translate to the same CDR3. The chain carries TRBV5-1 and TRBJ1-3; 9 bases agree with TRBD1. Germline assignment: CDR1 SGHRS and CDR2 YFSETQ. This CDR3 has 14 residues. Trimming cost V 4 bases and J 4 bases; bases outside gene matches: 3. CDR3 DNA sequence: TGCGCCAGCAGCGCTGGGACAGGGGGAAACACCATATATTTT. Its translation is CASSAGTGGNTIYF.

The chain recombines TRBV20-1 with TRBJ2-7; unclear D gene. Per the germline V gene, CDR1 is DFQATT and CDR2 is SNEGSKA (reference sequence). The CDR3 has 11 amino acids. The V end lost 3 bases, the J end lost 5 bases, and 8 bases lay between the germline ends. The CDR3 region is CSARWLDEQYF. In nucleotides, the CDR3 is TGCAGTGCTAGGTGGCTAGACGAGCAGTACTTC.

The V gene is TRBV5-1, the J gene TRBJ2-2; D might be TRBD1 or TRBD2, each matching 5 bases. The germline V gene encodes CDR1 SGHRS and CDR2 YFSETQ. This CDR3 is built from 15 residues. Trimming removed 5 bases from V and 1 base from J, with 12 bases in between. The CDR3 is CASSGWDGNTGELFF. CDR3 sequence (DNA): TGCGCCAGCAGTGGTTGGGACGGGAACACCGGGGAGCTGTTTTTT.

The chain carries TRBV7-9 and TRBJ1-2; weak D call: TRBD1 (5 bases). Trimming shortened V by 5 bases and J by 5 bases, and 9 bases separated the two germline ends. CDR1 is SEHNR, CDR2 FQNEAQ, per germline (reference sequence). CDR3 length: 12 amino acids. The CDR3 spells CASSHPGYGYTF. CDR3 nucleotide sequence: TGTGCCAGCAGCCACCCAGGGTATGGCTACACCTTC.

The gene calls are TRBV5-6 and TRBJ1-1, with TRBD1 as a possible D gene (5 bases). The CDR3 is 15 residues long. V gave up 1 base and J gave up 6 bases, with 16 bases separating them. In germline, CDR1 is SGHDT, CDR2 YYEEEE. CDR3 bases: TGTGCCAGCAGCTTGTGGGGGAGGGTGCTGGCTGAAGCTTTCTTT. As protein: CASSLWGRVLAEAFF.

This clone has more than one count but fewer than ten. The chain employs TRBV11-3 and TRBJ2-2; D gene unclear. V lost 5 bases, J lost 4 bases, and 5 bases lay in between. The germline CDR1 and CDR2 sequences are SGHNT and YENEEA. CDR3 size: 12 residues. DNA of the CDR3: TGTGCCAGCAGCCCGGGCACCGGGGAGCTGTTTTTT. Its protein product is CASSPGTGELFF.

V usage is TRBV10-3 and J usage is TRBJ2-5; D is possibly TRBD1 (6 bases). CDR3 length: 13 amino acids. V was clipped by 3 bases and J by 7 bases, with 12 bases between them. Looked up from germline, CDR1 is ENHRY and CDR2 is SYGVKD. In nucleotides, the CDR3 is TGTGCCATCAGTGATGGGCAGGGGAGGACCCAGTACTTC. Translated: CAISDGQGRTQYF.

CDR3 sequence reads: CASSSSGRRTGELFF. In nucleotides, the CDR3 is TGTGCCAGCAGCTCTAGCGGGAGACGGACCGGGGAGCTGTTTTTT. This chain joins TRBV11-2 and TRBJ2-2; 10 positions match TRBD2. The V gene's germline CDR1 is SGHAT and CDR2 FQNNGV. V was clipped by 4 bases and J by 5 bases; unmatched bases: 4. This CDR3 has 15 amino acids.

This clone was recorded once. CDR3 sequence (DNA): TGCGCCAGCAGCTTCGCAGACAATGAGCAGTTCTTC. Translation gives CASSFADNEQFF. This sequence joins TRBV5-1 and TRBJ2-1, with no clear D. Trimming took off 2 bases at V and 5 bases at J, with 5 bases between the two ends. The CDR3 spans 12 residues. The germline CDR1 and CDR2 sequences are SGHRS and YFSETQ.

The chain joins TRBV6-6 to TRBJ1-4; unclear D gene. Per the germline V gene, CDR1 is MNHNY and CDR2 is SVGAGI (reference sequence). The CDR3 spans 14 residues. The ends were cut back, 6 bases at V and 4 bases at J, with 12 bases in the middle. The CDR3, as DNA: TGTGCCAGCAGCCCCACCCCCTATAATGAAAAACTGTTTTTT. This translates into CASSPTPYNEKLFF.

The chain employs TRBV27 and TRBJ1-4, with unresolved D. Germline V CDR1 and CDR2: MNHEY, SMNVEV (reference sequence). The CDR3 sequence is 15 residues long. The V and J ends lost 7 bases and 0 bases respectively, with 12 bases between them. CDR3 nucleotide sequence: TGTGCCAGCACCCGCCGAGGGACAACTAATGAAAAACTGTTTTTT. Protein: CASTRRGTTNEKLFF.

The chain is built from TRBV7-8 and TRBJ2-7, with 10 bases identical to TRBD2. Trimming cost V 1 base and J 7 bases; bases outside gene matches: 10. Germline lookup yields CDR1 SGHVS and CDR2 FQNEAQ. This CDR3 is built from 16 residues. CDR3 protein: CASSLVHQSGRGEQYF. CDR3 DNA sequence: TGTGCCAGCAGCTTAGTCCACCAAAGCGGGAGGGGGGAGCAGTACTTC. The variable domain in full, with the rest retrieved from reference TRBV7-8 and TRBJ2-7, is GAGVSQSPRYKVAKRGQDVALRCDPISGHVSLFWYQQALGQGPEFLTYFQNEAQLDKSGLPSDRFFAERPEGSVSTLKIQRTQQEDSAVYLCASSLVHQSGRGEQYFGPGTRLTVT.

In its sample, this clone was seen a few times. Here the CDR3 reads CASSPSPPNTEAFF. CDR3 bases: TGTGCCAGCAGTCCCTCTCCACCGAACACTGAAGCTTTCTTT. J is TRBJ1-1 and V is TRBV25-1; D is unresolved. Germline CDR1 is MGHDK and CDR2 is SYGVNS. The CDR3 runs to 14 residues. V shed 5 bases and J shed 1 base, with 11 bases lying between them.

The chain links TRBV28 to TRBJ2-3; 7 positions match TRBD1. J was trimmed by 4 bases and V by 3 bases; bases with no gene match: 7. The CDR3 has 15 amino acids. CDR1 and CDR2 (germline): MDHEN, SYDVKM. The CDR3: CASSLRQGLSDTQYF. DNA of the CDR3: TGTGCCAGCAGTTTGCGACAGGGTTTGTCAGATACGCAGTATTTT.

The chain combines TRBV14 with TRBJ2-3, with D hard to call. The V gene's germline CDR1 is SGHDN and CDR2 FVKESK. The V end lost 0 bases, the J end lost 0 bases, and 10 bases lay between the germline ends. CDR3 length: 16 amino acids. CDR3 nucleotides: TGTGCCAGCAGCCAAGATCGAAGGTTGAGCACAGATACGCAGTATTTT. Its protein is CASSQDRRLSTDTQYF.

V gene TRBV28 combines with J gene TRBJ1-4, with TRBD1 as a possible D gene (5 bases). This CDR3 is 15 amino acids long. Trimming left V 5 bases short and J 3 bases short, with 13 bases between. Germline CDR1 is MDHEN and CDR2 is SYDVKM. CDR3 loop: CASSPGGTSNEKLFF. The CDR3 DNA sequence: TGTGCCAGCAGTCCTGGGGGGACCTCTAATGAAAAACTGTTTTTT. The variable domain in full, completed from reference TRBV28 and TRBJ1-4, reads DVKVTQSSRYLVKRTGEKVFLECVQDMDHENMFWYRQDPGLGLRLIYFSYDVKMKEKGDIPEGYSVSREKKERFSLILESASTNQTSMYLCASSPGGTSNEKLFFGSGTQLSVL.

The chain has TRBV4-3 and TRBJ2-1; 10 positions agree with TRBD2. Unmatched junction bases numbered 14, after V lost 3 bases and J lost 6 bases. The CDR3 is 18 residues long. Germline CDR1 is LGHNA and CDR2 is YSLEER. The CDR3 DNA follows: TGCGCCAGCAGCCACGGGACTAGCGCATACCAGCTAAGCAATGAGCAGTTCTTC. Translating it yields CASSHGTSAYQLSNEQFF.

The chain links TRBV7-7 to TRBJ2-1, with 9 nucleotides matching TRBD1. The CDR3 extends over 16 amino acids. Germline-derived CDR1 and CDR2 are SSHAT and FNYEAQ (reference sequence). Losses at the gene ends were 0 bases for V and 7 bases for J; bases not matched to a gene: 7. The CDR3 sequence: CASSLAPTGGYNEQFF. In DNA form, the CDR3 reads TGTGCCAGCAGCTTAGCGCCCACAGGGGGCTATAATGAGCAGTTCTTC.

The rearrangement uses TRBV4-1 and TRBJ2-3, with 10 positions matching TRBD2. Germline trimming cut 1 base from V and 2 bases from J; bases unmatched to any gene: 3. Germline values: CDR1 MGHRA, CDR2 YSYEKL. This CDR3 has 16 residues. The CDR3 loop is CASSQGLAGDTDTQYF. The DNA for the CDR3 is TGCGCCAGCAGCCAAGGCCTAGCGGGGGACACAGATACGCAGTATTTT.

The chain is built from TRBV11-1 and TRBJ2-3; TRBD2 is a possible D gene (7 bases). CDR3 length: 16 amino acids. Between the trimmed V and J ends, which lost 5 bases and 2 bases, there was a span of 17 bases. Germline V gives CDR1 SGHAT, CDR2 FQDESV (reference sequence). The CDR3 coding sequence is TGTGCCAGCAGCCGTCTTGGGGGGGCGCCCACAGATACGCAGTATTTT. Translation: CASSRLGGAPTDTQYF.

V and J are TRBV28 and TRBJ1-5; possibly TRBD1 for D (5 bases). Germline CDR1 and CDR2: MDHEN and SYDVKM. The CDR3 spans 15 residues. The V end was cut by 3 bases, the J end by 4 bases, with 13 bases between. The CDR3 bases are TGTGCCAGCAGTTTCTTTCCCAGGGTAAATCAGCCCCAGCATTTT. Protein product: CASSFFPRVNQPQHF.

V usage is TRBV28 and J usage is TRBJ2-7; tentatively, D is TRBD2 (6 bases). Germline CDR1 is MDHEN and CDR2 is SYDVKM. There are 14 residues in the CDR3. V lost 1 base and J 7 bases, leaving 14 bases between the germline ends. CDR3 in DNA: TGTGCCAGCAGTTTATCGGGGGACTTGGGAGAGCAGTACTTC. Its translation is CASSLSGDLGEQYF. The full variable domain, with the rest looked up from reference TRBV28 and TRBJ2-7, is DVKVTQSSRYLVKRTGEKVFLECVQDMDHENMFWYRQDPGLGLRLIYFSYDVKMKEKGDIPEGYSVSREKKERFSLILESASTNQTSMYLCASSLSGDLGEQYFGPGTRLTVT.

This clone showed up just once. The chain links TRBV5-5 to TRBJ1-5; D might be TRBD1 (5 bases). The V end lost 0 bases, the J end lost 0 bases, and 13 bases lay between the germline ends. The CDR3 loop spans 17 amino acids. CDR1 is SGHKS and CDR2 is YYEKEE in the germline V gene (reference sequence). CDR3 in DNA: TGTGCCAGCAGCTTGGGTTACAGGACGCGTAGCAATCAGCCCCAGCATTTT. Translation: CASSLGYRTRSNQPQHF.

The J gene is TRBJ2-5, the V gene TRBV6-6, with D perhaps TRBD2 (5 bases). Trimming left V 5 bases short and J 0 bases short, with 13 bases between. CDR3 size: 15 residues. Germline V gene lookup returns CDR1 MNHNY and CDR2 SVGAGI (reference sequence). The CDR3 loop reads CASSNSPGYQETQYF. CDR3 coding DNA: TGTGCCAGCAGTAATTCTCCGGGATACCAAGAGACCCAGTACTTC.